A selection of T cell receptor beta chains follows, all from one sample in a study of T cell repertoires in cytomegalovirus infection. TCRdb reanalysed the reads using MiXCR and keeps one entry per CDR3 protein. This table has fewer than 1,000,000 distinct CDR3 sequences, approximately 31% appearing once. The antigens for these receptors are not known. This specimen consisted of cultured CD8+ T cells from PBMCs, obtained from culture after CMV antigen stimulation. These receptors all come from a human donor in good health (CMV status not recorded). Some clones in this sample may be carry-over from other donors' samples. Both conserved end residues are part of each CDR3. Fields, in order: clone size, D gene, V gene, J gene, CDR3 protein, CDR3 DNA. D genes are given only for firm matches. Some rows have no size entry. The others give once, few or many, or a class for an expanded clone.

NA	TRBD1	TRBV6-1	TRBJ1-6	CASRTGQGEYNSPLHF	TGTGCCAGCAGGACTGGACAGGGGGAGTATAATTCACCCCTCCACTTT
NA	TRBD1	TRBV4-3	TRBJ1-5	CASSQDRTGGSQPQHF	TGCGCCAGCAGCCAAGACCGGACAGGGGGCAGTCAGCCCCAGCATTTT
few	TRBD2	TRBV28	TRBJ2-3	CASSSGTSSRADTQYF	TGTGCCAGCAGCTCCGGGACTAGCAGTAGAGCAGATACGCAGTATTTT
few	NA	TRBV20-1	TRBJ2-5	CSARDTPQGETQYF	TGCAGTGCTAGAGATACCCCCCAGGGGGAGACCCAGTACTTC
NA	TRBD1	TRBV19	TRBJ2-6	CASSTQGFGANVLTF	TGTGCCAGTAGTACACAGGGGTTTGGGGCCAACGTCCTGACTTTC
NA	TRBD1	TRBV4-3	TRBJ2-1	CASRLDRGLKNEQFF	TGCGCCAGCAGACTCGACAGGGGCCTAAAAAATGAGCAGTTCTTC
few	NA	TRBV7-9	TRBJ1-2	CASSLVGDGIFYGYTF	TGTGCCAGCAGCTTAGTCGGGGACGGAATATTCTATGGCTACACCTTC
NA	NA	TRBV6-5	TRBJ1-1	CASSSDPGDEAFF	TGTGCCAGCAGTTCGGACCCCGGGGATGAAGCTTTCTTT
NA	TRBD1	TRBV4-1	TRBJ2-1	CASSQDPGGTGSYNEQFF	TGCGCCAGCAGCCAAGATCCAGGGGGGACAGGGTCTTACAATGAGCAGTTCTTC
NA	NA	TRBV2	TRBJ2-1	CASGRPPSYNEQFF	TGTGCCAGCGGTCGGCCGCCGTCCTACAATGAGCAGTTCTTC
NA	NA	TRBV12-3/TRBV12-4	TRBJ1-3	CASSQTGGGNTIYF	TGTGCCAGCAGTCAGACAGGTGGTGGAAACACCATATATTTT
NA	NA	TRBV6-1	TRBJ2-1	CASSAGWYNEQFF	TGTGCCAGCAGTGCGGGCTGGTACAATGAGCAGTTCTTC
NA	NA	TRBV15	TRBJ1-1	CATSRPTINVEAFF	TGTGCCACCAGCAGACCAACTATAAACGTTGAAGCTTTCTTT
few	TRBD2	TRBV7-2	TRBJ2-1	CASSYRGGAGYNEQFF	TGTGCCAGCAGCTACCGCGGGGGGGCCGGTTACAATGAGCAGTTCTTC
NA	NA	TRBV6-2/TRBV6-3	TRBJ2-1	CASQGGFSYNEQFF	TGTGCCAGCCAAGGGGGGTTCTCCTACAATGAGCAGTTCTTC
NA	NA	TRBV6-4	TRBJ1-2	CASSDSSRSGYTF	TGTGCCAGCAGTGACTCGAGCCGGTCGGGCTACACCTTC
few	NA	TRBV4-1	TRBJ1-5	CASSQVRDGNQPQHF	TGCGCCAGCAGCCAAGTCCGGGACGGCAATCAGCCCCAGCATTTT
few	NA	TRBV5-4	TRBJ2-3	CASSLPGVGASDTQYF	TGTGCCAGCAGCCTTCCGGGGGTGGGTGCCTCAGATACGCAGTATTTT
NA	TRBD1	TRBV29-1	TRBJ2-3	CSVSDRDGTDTQYF	TGCAGCGTTAGCGACAGGGATGGCACAGATACGCAGTATTTT
NA	NA	TRBV4-1	TRBJ2-2	CASSLTGASSRGELFF	TGCGCCAGCAGCCTTACGGGGGCATCTTCACGGGGGGAGCTGTTTTTT
NA	TRBD2	TRBV7-9	TRBJ2-7	CASRIQRGVSYEQYF	TGTGCCAGCAGGATTCAGCGGGGGGTCTCCTACGAGCAGTACTTC
NA	NA	TRBV19	TRBJ1-2	CASTPSVANYGYTF	TGTGCCAGTACCCCATCGGTGGCTAACTATGGCTACACCTTC
NA	NA	TRBV4-3	TRBJ2-1	CASSQTTVSSYNEQFF	TGCGCCAGCAGCCAAACGACAGTAAGCTCCTACAATGAGCAGTTCTTC
many	NA	TRBV6-2/TRBV6-3	TRBJ2-3	CASSYLGGTDTQYF	TGTGCCAGCAGCTACCTAGGGGGAACAGATACGCAGTATTTT
NA	TRBD1	TRBV7-9	TRBJ1-2	CASSLVIGTGGNLDLINYGYTF	TGTGCCAGCAGCTTAGTGATCGGGACAGGGGGCAATCTGGATCTTATTAACTATGGCTACACCTTC
few	NA	TRBV4-1	TRBJ2-2	CASSHSDYTGELFF	TGCGCCAGCAGCCATAGCGACTACACCGGGGAGCTGTTTTTT
few	TRBD1	TRBV7-6	TRBJ2-7	CASSAGTASYEQYF	TGTGCCAGCAGCGCCGGGACAGCCTCCTACGAGCAGTACTTC
many	NA	TRBV7-9	TRBJ1-3	CASSLIFRDGNTIYF	TGTGCCAGCAGCTTGATTTTCAGGGATGGAAACACCATATATTTT
few	TRBD2	TRBV10-3	TRBJ2-7	CAIRIFGAGDSYEQYF	TGTGCCATCAGAATATTCGGGGCGGGGGACTCCTACGAGCAGTACTTC
NA	TRBD1	TRBV6-5	TRBJ1-1	CASSYPAAGGFLNTEAFF	TGTGCCAGCAGTTACCCTGCTGCAGGGGGGTTTCTGAACACTGAAGCTTTCTTT
NA	TRBD1	TRBV11-2	TRBJ2-1	CASSFTAGGSYNEQFF	TGTGCCAGCAGCTTCACGGCAGGGGGCTCCTACAATGAGCAGTTCTTC
NA	TRBD2	TRBV7-8	TRBJ2-1	CASSLVMAGGNEQFF	TGTGCCAGCAGCTTAGTAATGGCGGGGGGCAATGAGCAGTTCTTC
NA	NA	TRBV6-2/TRBV6-3	TRBJ2-3	CASSYLLVPGLQGDTQYF	TGTGCCAGCAGTTACTTATTGGTTCCGGGCCTACAGGGAGATACGCAGTATTTT
NA	NA	TRBV6-5	TRBJ2-1	CASSYEGYRDEQFF	TGTGCCAGCAGTTACGAGGGATATAGGGATGAGCAGTTCTTC
few	TRBD1	TRBV7-6	TRBJ2-7	CASSSTQGDRSYEQYF	TGTGCCAGCAGCTCAACACAGGGGGACAGGAGTTACGAGCAGTACTTC
few	NA	TRBV7-9	TRBJ1-1	CASNPLAEAFF	TGTGCCAGCAATCCGCTTGCCGAAGCTTTCTTT
few	NA	TRBV27	TRBJ1-6	CASSGGGGHSPLHF	TGTGCCAGCAGTGGTGGCGGGGGGCATTCACCCCTCCACTTT
NA	TRBD1	TRBV7-8	TRBJ2-4	CASSEGQGADIQYF	TGTGCCAGCAGCGAGGGACAGGGGGCGGACATTCAGTACTTC
few	NA	TRBV25-1	TRBJ1-2	CASSPSTWRKDYTF	TGTGCCAGCAGCCCCTCGACATGGAGGAAGGACTACACCTTC
NA	TRBD1	TRBV27	TRBJ1-4	CASSSRDSSYEKLFF	TGTGCCAGCAGTTCCCGGGACAGTAGTTATGAAAAACTGTTTTTT
NA	TRBD1	TRBV29-1	TRBJ2-5	CSVETPTGAPQETQYF	TGCAGCGTTGAAACCCCGACAGGGGCCCCCCAAGAGACCCAGTACTTC
NA	NA	TRBV10-3	TRBJ1-2	CAIFVQIYGYTF	TGTGCCATCTTTGTCCAGATCTATGGCTACACCTTC